This TCR beta chain emerged from a study of T cell responses to AZD1222 COVID-19 vaccine. Study results and limitations: White British ancestry dominated among donors, who included more females, and clonal diversity was possibly underestimated. Only a handful of people who got AZD1222 tested seropositive at baseline.

In its sample, this clone was seen a few times. Its antigen is unknown. Produced via immunoSEQ multiplex PCR; TCRdb's table is partial and in-frame only. Of 89,000 or so clones listed, over 80% are singletons. The CDR3 loop spans 14 amino acids. Trimming pared 3 bases from V and 4 bases from J, leaving 12 bases between. Per the germline V gene, CDR1 is LNHDA and CDR2 is SQIVND (reference sequence). This TCR was sampled from an adult who received the AZD1222 COVID-19 vaccine. Source: peripheral blood, taken 28 days after the second AZD1222 dose. The chain recombines TRBV19 with TRBJ1-1; no reliable D call. The CDR3 region is CASSIGLGFTEAFF. The CDR3 nucleotides are TGTGCCAGTAGTATTGGCTTAGGGTTCACTGAAGCTTTCTTT. The variable domain in full, completed from reference TRBV19 and TRBJ1-1, reads DGGITQSPKYLFRKEGQNVTLSCEQNLNHDAMYWYRQDPGQGLRLIYYSQIVNDFQKGDIAEGYSVSREKKESFPLTVTSAQKNPTAFYLCASSIGLGFTEAFFGQGTRLTVV.